This T cell receptor beta chain was recovered during a study of vaccination effects on CD4 cells after COVID-19. In the study overall: Pools of viral peptides were used by the ViraFEST assay to expand antigen-specific CD4+ T cells ahead of sequencing. Convalescent patients (n = two) were sampled 16 days and one week prevaccination.

Libraries were prepared by immunoSEQ multiplex PCR; TCRdb keeps only in-frame clonotypes and omits some of them. Counted here are about 51,000 clones, roughly 80% occurring once; the ten biggest clones make up roughly 7.8%. Germline loops: CDR1 SGHDT, CDR2 YYEEEE. V was clipped by 3 bases and J by 2 bases; unmatched bases: 5. The CDR3 is 15 amino acids. After roughly 9 days in culture, the CD4+ T cells were isolated. The person was diagnosed with PCR-confirmed SARS-CoV-2 infection between March and December 2020. For this clone: Its specificity is not known.

The TCR originated in a human donor who had a prior SARS-CoV-2 infection. Sequencing was performed on CD4+ T cells from PBMCs cultured without peptide, taken before COVID-19 vaccination. The chain combines TRBV5-6 with TRBJ1-5; TRBD1 aligns across 7 bases. CDR3 DNA sequence: TGTGCCAGCAGCTCCCTTGACAGGGGCAATCAGCCCCAGCATTTT. Its protein is CASSSLDRGNQPQHF.